These 18 T cell receptor beta chains came from one sample sequenced in a study of blood T cells in healthy people across ages. A second PCR of about 6 to 12 cycles used a sample-barcoded 5' primer and a J-beta primer mix. TCRdb used MiXCR to reprocess the 5' RACE reads, holding one entry per CDR3 protein. The sample holds about 640,000 distinct CDR3 sequences, approximately 30% seen once. Specimen: blood. The receptor source for this set is a woman of 80 years or more in good health.

In this sample, this clonotype turned up a few times. V is TRBV7-3 and J is TRBJ1-5; possibly TRBD1 for D (5 bases). The CDR3 contains 20 residues. Germline CDR1 SGHTA, CDR2 FQGTGA. V lost 5 bases and J 4 bases, leaving 30 bases between the germline ends. The chain's CDR3 is CASSPRGPRGLRGKNQPQHF. The CDR3 nucleotides are TGTGCCAGCAGCCCCCGGGGCCCCCGGGGCCTCAGAGGCAAAAATCAGCCCCAGCATTTT.

Many counts were recorded for this clonotype. V and J are TRBV5-1 and TRBJ2-1; maybe TRBD2 (6 bases). This CDR3 has 17 amino acids. Germline values: CDR1 SGHRS, CDR2 YFSETQ. The V gene lost 0 bases and the J gene lost 3 bases, with 16 bases spanning the gap. Written as DNA, the CDR3 is TGCGCCAGCAGCTTGGCCTTTCTTGGTAGCGGCTACAATGAGCAGTTCTTC. It codes for CASSLAFLGSGYNEQFF.

This clonotype was seen a single time. The chain has TRBV27 and TRBJ1-2, with TRBD1 as a possible D gene (6 bases). The CDR3 loop spans 15 amino acids. Trimming removed 0 bases at V and 8 bases at J, with 16 bases between. Per the germline V gene, CDR1 is MNHEY and CDR2 is SMNVEV (reference sequence). The CDR3 here is CASSLSIRGRGGYTF. The CDR3 DNA sequence: TGTGCCAGCAGTTTATCTATACGGGGCAGGGGAGGCTACACCTTC.

J is TRBJ2-6 and V is TRBV2, with 7 bases aligning to TRBD1. This CDR3 is 15 amino acids long. J was trimmed by 4 bases and V by 5 bases; bases with no gene match: 5. From germline, CDR1 is SNHLY and CDR2 FYNNEI. The CDR3 sequence: CASSKTGQGANVLTF. CDR3 sequence (DNA): TGTGCCAGCAGTAAGACAGGGCAAGGGGCCAACGTCCTGACTTTC.

This clonotype has at least ten counts. The chain recombines TRBV20-1 with TRBJ1-6; D is unclear. V lost 4 bases and J 4 bases, leaving 8 bases between the germline ends. This CDR3 contains 13 residues. CDR1 DFQATT and CDR2 SNEGSKA come from the germline V gene (reference sequence). CDR3 loop: CSATESYNSPLHF. The CDR3 nucleotides are TGCAGTGCTACCGAAAGTTATAATTCACCCCTCCACTTT.

This clonotype was detected only a few times. The V and J genes are TRBV2 and TRBJ2-5; D might be TRBD1 (6 bases). The J call is uncertain, as TRBJ2-7 better fits the DNA end. Germline CDR1 is SNHLY and CDR2 is FYNNEI. The CDR3 length is 14 residues. The CDR3 loop reads CASSREGVPHEQYF. CDR3 coding DNA: TGTGCCAGCAGCCGCGAGGGGGTCCCCCACGAGCAGTACTTC.

With respect to this clonotype: A single base separates this from a much larger clone, so it may be a read error. This chain connects TRBV12-3 or TRBV12-4 to TRBJ1-5, with a possible D match to TRBD1 (6 bases). CDR3 length: 15 residues. The CDR3 DNA reads TGTGCCAGCAGCCCAACAGGGCTTGGGAATCAGCCCCGGCATTTT. Translation: CASSPTGLGNQPRHF.

This clonotype was counted at least ten times. This sequence joins TRBV7-8 and TRBJ2-7; D is perhaps TRBD1 (6 bases). This CDR3 contains 15 residues. V lost 6 bases and J lost 0, with 15 bases in between. Looked up from germline, CDR1 is SGHVS and CDR2 is FQNEAQ. The CDR3 coding sequence is TGTGCCAGCAGATTTAGGACAGAGGGCTCCTACGAGCAGTACTTC. Its translation: CASRFRTEGSYEQYF.

There are many counts of this clonotype. The chain employs TRBV11-2 and TRBJ2-5; D unresolved. Trimming shortened V by 4 bases and J by 7 bases, and 7 bases separated the two germline ends. Germline values: CDR1 SGHAT, CDR2 FQNNGV. The length of the CDR3 is 11 residues. The CDR3 loop is CASSYRGTQYF. CDR3 nucleotides: TGTGCCAGCAGCTACCGTGGGACCCAGTACTTC.

The chain has TRBV24-1 and TRBJ1-1, with TRBD1 identical over 7 bases. The CDR3 extends over 12 amino acids. CDR1 is KGHDR, CDR2 SFDVKD, per germline. J gave up 8 bases and V 5 bases, and 4 bases lay outside the gene matches. CDR3 DNA: TGTGCCACCAGTGGAACGACAGGGGAAGCTTTCTTT. The encoded protein is CATSGTTGEAFF.

This clonotype was detected only a few times. The V gene is TRBV25-1, the J gene TRBJ1-6; TRBD1 matches 7 bases. V was pared by 4 bases and J by 7 bases, with 7 bases of the junction left unmatched. The CDR3 loop spans 15 amino acids. CDR1 and CDR2 (germline): MGHDK, SYGVNS. This CDR3 reads CASSGQGGSNSPLHF. CDR3 DNA sequence: TGTGCCAGCAGTGGGCAAGGGGGCAGCAATTCACCCCTCCACTTT. The full variable domain, rest sourced from reference TRBV25-1 and TRBJ1-6, is EADIYQTPRYLVIGTGKKITLECSQTMGHDKMYWYQQDPGMELHLIHYSYGVNSTEKGDLSSESTVSRIRTEHFPLTLESARPSHTSQYLCASSGQGGSNSPLHFGNGTRLTVT.

This clonotype showed up many times. The V and J genes are TRBV24-1 and TRBJ2-1; 7 bases agree with TRBD2. The CDR3 consists of 15 residues. Germline V gene lookup returns CDR1 KGHDR and CDR2 SFDVKD. The V gene end was trimmed by 2 bases and the J gene end by 9 bases; junction bases not matched to a gene: 9. This CDR3 reads CATSDWGGKGSEQFF. The CDR3, as DNA: TGTGCCACCAGTGATTGGGGGGGGAAGGGGTCTGAGCAGTTCTTC.

This chain links TRBV6-1 with TRBJ2-3, with TRBD2 matching 9 bases. V lost 6 bases to trimming and J lost 5 bases; unmatched junction nucleotides: 15. The CDR3 totals 17 residues. Germline lookup yields CDR1 MNHNS and CDR2 SASEGT. CDR3 in DNA: TGTGCCAGCAGCACCCCTTTAGCGGGGGAAAAGCGAGATACGCAGTATTTT. This codes for CASSTPLAGEKRDTQYF.

At least ten counts were recorded for this clonotype. The chain has TRBV21-1 and TRBJ2-1; the table's D call of TRBD2 was not tested on the DNA. TRBV21-1 is labeled a pseudogene. The CDR3 has 16 residues. The CDR3 nucleotides read TGTGCCAGCAGCAAAGAGGGGAGGGGTGATTACAATGAGCAGTTCTTC. This translates into CASSKEGRGDYNEQFF.

J is TRBJ1-2 and V is TRBV6-5; weak D call: TRBD1 (6 bases). This CDR3 region has 14 residues. Germline values: CDR1 MNHEY, CDR2 SVGAGI. V shed 2 bases and J shed 5 bases, with 12 bases lying between them. The CDR3 DNA follows: TGTGCCAGCAGTTACCAAGGGGGTCGTTATGGCTACACCTTC. The encoded protein is CASSYQGGRYGYTF.

This clonotype was picked up many times. The chain links TRBV9 to TRBJ2-7; D is uncertain. The CDR3 runs to 15 residues. Germline CDR1 SGDLS, CDR2 YYNGEE. V lost 3 bases to trimming and J lost 3 bases, with 16 bases between them. CDR3 nucleotides: TGTGCCAGCAGCGCTACAGTGTCTCCCGGCTACGAGCAGTACTTC. It is translated as CASSATVSPGYEQYF.

This clonotype was seen only a few times. A much larger clone differs from this one at a single base, so this may be a read error. J is TRBJ2-5 and V is TRBV4-1; 9 positions agree with TRBD1. TRBJ2-7 matches the DNA end more closely, so the J call is doubtful. Germline CDR1 MGHRA, CDR2 YSYEKL. This CDR3 is 16 amino acids long. CDR3 coding DNA: TGCGCCAGCAGCCGAGGGCCACAGGGGGCTTTTAACGAGCAGTACTTC. Encoded protein: CASSRGPQGAFNEQYF.

This clonotype was recorded many times. This chain joins TRBV7-9 and TRBJ1-5; weak D call: TRBD1 (5 bases). Germline CDR1 is SEHNR and CDR2 is FQNEAQ (reference sequence). The CDR3 length is 15 residues. V shed 2 bases and J shed 4 bases, with 12 bases lying between them. CDR3 residues: CASSLSGRMNQPQHF. CDR3 DNA sequence: TGTGCCAGCAGCTTATCGGGACGGATGAATCAGCCCCAGCATTTT.